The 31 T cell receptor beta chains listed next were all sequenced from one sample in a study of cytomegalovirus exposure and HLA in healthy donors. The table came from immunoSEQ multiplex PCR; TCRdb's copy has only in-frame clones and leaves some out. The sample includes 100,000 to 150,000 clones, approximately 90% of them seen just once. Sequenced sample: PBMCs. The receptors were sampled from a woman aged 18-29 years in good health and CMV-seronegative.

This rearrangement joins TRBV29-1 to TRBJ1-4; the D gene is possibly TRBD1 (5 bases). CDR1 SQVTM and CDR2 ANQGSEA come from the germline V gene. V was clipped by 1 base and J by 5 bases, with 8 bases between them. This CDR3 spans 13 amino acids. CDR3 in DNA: TGCAGCGTTGAAGTGGGGCGGAATGAAAAACTGTTTTTT. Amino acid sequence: CSVEVGRNEKLFF. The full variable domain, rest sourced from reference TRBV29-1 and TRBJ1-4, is SAVISQKPSRDICQRGTSLTIQCQVDSQVTMMFWYRQQPGQSLTLIATANQGSEATYESGFVIDKFPISRPNLTFSTLTVSNMSPEDSSIYLCSVEVGRNEKLFFGSGTQLSVL.

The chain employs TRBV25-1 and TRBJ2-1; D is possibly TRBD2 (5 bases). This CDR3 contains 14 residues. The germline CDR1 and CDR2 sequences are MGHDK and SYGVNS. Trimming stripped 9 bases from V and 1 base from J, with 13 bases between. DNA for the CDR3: TGTGCCAGTCAAACCTGGGAGTCCTACAATGAGCAGTTCTTC. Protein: CASQTWESYNEQFF.

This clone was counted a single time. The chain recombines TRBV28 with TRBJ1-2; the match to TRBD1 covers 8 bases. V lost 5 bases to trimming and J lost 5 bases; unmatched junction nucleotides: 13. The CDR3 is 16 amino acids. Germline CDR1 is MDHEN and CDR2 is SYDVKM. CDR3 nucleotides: TGTGCCAGCAGTCCAAACCTAGGACAGGGTGGGTATGGCTACACCTTC. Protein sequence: CASSPNLGQGGYGYTF.

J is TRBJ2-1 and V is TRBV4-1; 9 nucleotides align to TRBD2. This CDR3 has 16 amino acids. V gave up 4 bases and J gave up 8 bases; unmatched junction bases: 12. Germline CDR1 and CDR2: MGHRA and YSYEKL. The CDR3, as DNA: TGCGCCAGCAGCCTGGACCTAGCGGGAAGGTGGGATGAGCAGTTCTTC. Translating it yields CASSLDLAGRWDEQFF.

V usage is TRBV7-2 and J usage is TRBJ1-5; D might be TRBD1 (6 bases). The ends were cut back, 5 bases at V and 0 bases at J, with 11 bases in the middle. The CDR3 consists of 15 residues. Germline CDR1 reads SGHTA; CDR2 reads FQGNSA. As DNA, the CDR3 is TGTGCCAGCAGCCTTACAGGGAATAGCAATCAGCCCCAGCATTTT. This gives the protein CASSLTGNSNQPQHF.

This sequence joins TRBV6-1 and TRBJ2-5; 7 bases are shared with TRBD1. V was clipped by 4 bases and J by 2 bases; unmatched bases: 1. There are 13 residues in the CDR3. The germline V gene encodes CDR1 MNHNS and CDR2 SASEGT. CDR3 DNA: TGTGCCAGCAGTGCGGGACAGCAAGAGACCCAGTACTTC. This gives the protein CASSAGQQETQYF.

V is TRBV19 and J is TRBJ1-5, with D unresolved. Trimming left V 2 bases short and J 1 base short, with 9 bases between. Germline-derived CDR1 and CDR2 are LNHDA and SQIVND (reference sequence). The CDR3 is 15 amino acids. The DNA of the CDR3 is TGTGCCAGTAGTATAATGTGGCAGAGCAATCAGCCCCAGCATTTT. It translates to CASSIMWQSNQPQHF.

The CDR3 bases are TGTGCCAGCATTAGGGAGCTCAACGAGCAGTACTTC. Its protein is CASIRELNEQYF. The chain has TRBV2 and TRBJ2-7, with D tentatively TRBD2 (5 bases). CDR1 is SNHLY, CDR2 FYNNEI, per germline. V lost 7 bases to trimming and J lost 5 bases, with 12 bases between them. There are 12 residues in the CDR3.

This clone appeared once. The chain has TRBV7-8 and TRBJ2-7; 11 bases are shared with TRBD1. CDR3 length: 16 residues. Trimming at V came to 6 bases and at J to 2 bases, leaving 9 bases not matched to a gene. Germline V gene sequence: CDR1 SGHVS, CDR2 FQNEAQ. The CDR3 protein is CASRAGQGVLAYEQYF. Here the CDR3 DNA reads TGTGCCAGCAGGGCGGGACAGGGGGTTTTGGCCTACGAGCAGTACTTC.

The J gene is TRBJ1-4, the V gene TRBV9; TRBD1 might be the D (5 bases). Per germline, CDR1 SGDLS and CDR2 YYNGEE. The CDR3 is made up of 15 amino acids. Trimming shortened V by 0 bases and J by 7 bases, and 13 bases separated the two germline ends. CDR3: CASSVEGQGSEKLFF. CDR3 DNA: TGTGCCAGCAGCGTAGAGGGTCAGGGAAGTGAAAAACTGTTTTTT.

The CDR3 nucleotides read TGTGCCAGCACCTTAGGCCCCACTAGGAGCTCCTACGAGCAGTACTTC. Its translation: CASTLGPTRSSYEQYF. The V call is TRBV28, the J call TRBJ2-7, with D maybe TRBD2 (5 bases). Germline V lookup: CDR1 MDHEN, CDR2 SYDVKM. CDR3 length equals 16 residues. The ends were cut back, 7 bases at V and 0 bases at J, with 19 bases in the middle.

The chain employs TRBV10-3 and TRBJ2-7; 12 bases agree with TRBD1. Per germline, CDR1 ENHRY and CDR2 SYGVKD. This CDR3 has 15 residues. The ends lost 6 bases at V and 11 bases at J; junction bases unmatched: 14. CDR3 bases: TGTGCCATCAGGGATACCGGGACAGGGGGCAAGTTCGAGTACTTC. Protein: CAIRDTGTGGKFEYF.

In DNA form, the CDR3 reads TGCGCCAGCAGCTCAAACGGACACACAGATACGCAGTATTTT. Translated: CASSSNGHTDTQYF. The J gene is TRBJ2-3, the V gene TRBV5-1, with D possibly TRBD1 on 5 matching bases. V was pared by 3 bases and J by 2 bases, with 10 bases between. The CDR3 runs 14 residues. Looked up from germline, CDR1 is SGHRS and CDR2 is YFSETQ.

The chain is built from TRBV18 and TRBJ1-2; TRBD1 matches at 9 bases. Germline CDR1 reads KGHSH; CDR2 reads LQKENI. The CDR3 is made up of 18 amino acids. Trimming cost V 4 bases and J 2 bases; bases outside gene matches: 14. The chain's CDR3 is CASSRGPAGQGSNYGYTF. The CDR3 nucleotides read TGTGCCAGCTCACGGGGCCCCGCGGGACAGGGATCAAACTATGGCTACACCTTC. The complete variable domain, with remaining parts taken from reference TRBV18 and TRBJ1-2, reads NAGVMQNPRHLVRRRGQEARLRCSPMKGHSHVYWYRQLPEEGLKFMVYLQKENIIDESGMPKERFSAEFPKEGPSILRIQQVVRGDSAAYFCASSRGPAGQGSNYGYTFGSGTRLTVV.

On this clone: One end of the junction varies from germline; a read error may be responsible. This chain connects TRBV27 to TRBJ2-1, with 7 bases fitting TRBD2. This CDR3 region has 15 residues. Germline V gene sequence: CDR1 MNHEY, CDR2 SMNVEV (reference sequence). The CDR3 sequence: CASSFGGGPDKEQFF. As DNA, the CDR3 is TGTGCCAGCAGTTTCGGGGGAGGGCCGGACAAGGAGCAGTTCTTC.

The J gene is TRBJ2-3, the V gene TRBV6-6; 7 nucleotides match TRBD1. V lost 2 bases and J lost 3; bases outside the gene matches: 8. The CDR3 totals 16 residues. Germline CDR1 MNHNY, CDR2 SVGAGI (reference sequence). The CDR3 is CASSYLRQGDTDTQYF. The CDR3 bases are TGTGCCAGCAGTTACCTGAGACAGGGAGATACAGATACGCAGTATTTT.

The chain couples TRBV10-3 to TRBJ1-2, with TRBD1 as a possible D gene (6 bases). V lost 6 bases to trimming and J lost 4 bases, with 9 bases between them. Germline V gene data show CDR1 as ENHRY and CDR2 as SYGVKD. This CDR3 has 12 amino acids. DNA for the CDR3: TGTGCCATCAGGGGACAACTCTATGGCTACACCTTC. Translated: CAIRGQLYGYTF.

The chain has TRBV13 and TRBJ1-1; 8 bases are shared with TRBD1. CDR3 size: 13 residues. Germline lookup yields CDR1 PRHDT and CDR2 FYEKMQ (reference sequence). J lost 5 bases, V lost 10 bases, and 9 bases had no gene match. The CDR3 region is CATLDRGSTEAFF. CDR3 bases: TGTGCCACCCTCGACAGGGGTTCGACTGAAGCTTTCTTT.

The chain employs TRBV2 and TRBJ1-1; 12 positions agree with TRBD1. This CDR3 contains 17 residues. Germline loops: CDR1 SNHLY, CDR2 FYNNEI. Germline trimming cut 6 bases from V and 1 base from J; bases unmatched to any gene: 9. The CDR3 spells CASRRDGTGGSNTEAFF. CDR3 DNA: TGTGCCAGCAGAAGAGATGGGACAGGGGGCTCGAACACTGAAGCTTTCTTT.

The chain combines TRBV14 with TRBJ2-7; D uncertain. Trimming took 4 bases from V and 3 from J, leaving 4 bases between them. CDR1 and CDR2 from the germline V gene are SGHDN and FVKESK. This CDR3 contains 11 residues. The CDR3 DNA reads TGTGCCAGCAGCCGCGGCTACGAGCAGTACTTC. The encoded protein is CASSRGYEQYF.

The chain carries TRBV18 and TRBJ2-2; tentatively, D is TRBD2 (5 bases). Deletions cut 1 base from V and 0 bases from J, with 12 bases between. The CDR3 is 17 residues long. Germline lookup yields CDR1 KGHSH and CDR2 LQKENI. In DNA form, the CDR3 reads TGTGCCAGCTCACCACGACGAGGAGGAACGAACACCGGGGAGCTGTTTTTT. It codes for CASSPRRGGTNTGELFF.

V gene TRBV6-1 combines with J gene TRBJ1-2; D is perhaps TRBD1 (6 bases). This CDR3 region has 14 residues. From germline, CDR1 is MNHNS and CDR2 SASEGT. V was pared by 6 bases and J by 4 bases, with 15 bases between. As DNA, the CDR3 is TGTGCCAGCAGGTCCGGCAGGGGCATCTATGGCTACACCTTC. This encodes CASRSGRGIYGYTF.

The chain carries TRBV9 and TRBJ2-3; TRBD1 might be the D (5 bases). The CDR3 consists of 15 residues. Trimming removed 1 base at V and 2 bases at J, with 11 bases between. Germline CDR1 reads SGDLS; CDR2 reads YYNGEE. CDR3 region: CASSVNQGNTDTQYF. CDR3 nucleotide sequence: TGTGCCAGCAGCGTAAACCAGGGAAACACAGATACGCAGTATTTT.

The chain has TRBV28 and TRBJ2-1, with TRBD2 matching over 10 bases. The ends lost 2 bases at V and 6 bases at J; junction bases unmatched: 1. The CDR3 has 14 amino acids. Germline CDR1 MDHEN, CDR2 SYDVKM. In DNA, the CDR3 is TGTGCCAGCAGTTTACTAGCGGGGGCCAATGAGCAGTTCTTC. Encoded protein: CASSLLAGANEQFF.

The CDR3 region has the DNA TGTGCCAGCAGCCCCTACCAGGGCTTATCTGGAAACACCATATATTTT. Translating gives CASSPYQGLSGNTIYF. The V call is TRBV9, the J call TRBJ1-3; TRBD1 might be the D (5 bases). The CDR3 is made up of 16 amino acids. Trimming pared 4 bases from V and 1 base from J, leaving 15 bases between. CDR1 is SGDLS, CDR2 YYNGEE, per germline.

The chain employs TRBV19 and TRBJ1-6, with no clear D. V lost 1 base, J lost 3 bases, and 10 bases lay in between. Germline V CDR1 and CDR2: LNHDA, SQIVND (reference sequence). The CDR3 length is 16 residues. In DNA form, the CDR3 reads TGTGCCAGTAGTATAGGGGCCAGCTACTATAATTCACCCCTCCACTTT. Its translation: CASSIGASYYNSPLHF.

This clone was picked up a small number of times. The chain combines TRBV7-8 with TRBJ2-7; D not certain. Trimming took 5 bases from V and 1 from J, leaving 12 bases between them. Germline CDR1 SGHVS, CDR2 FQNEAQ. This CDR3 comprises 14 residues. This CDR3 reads CASSPRSRSYEQYF. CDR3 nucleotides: TGTGCCAGCAGCCCACGTAGCAGATCCTACGAGCAGTACTTC.

The CDR3 here is CASSSRISGGTLLPYEQYF. In nucleotides, the CDR3 is TGCGCCAGCAGCTCACGAATTAGCGGGGGGACCTTATTACCCTACGAGCAGTACTTC. This chain connects TRBV5-1 to TRBJ2-7, with 10 bases fitting TRBD2. CDR1 SGHRS and CDR2 YFSETQ come from the germline V gene. V gave up 3 bases and J gave up 2 bases; unmatched junction bases: 17. This CDR3 has 19 amino acids.

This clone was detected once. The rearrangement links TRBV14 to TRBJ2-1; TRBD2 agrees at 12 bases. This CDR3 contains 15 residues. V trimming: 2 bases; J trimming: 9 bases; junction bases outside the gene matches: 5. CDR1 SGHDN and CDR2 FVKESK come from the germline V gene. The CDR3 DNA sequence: TGTGCCAGCAGCCAACTAGCGGGAGGGCCGGGTGAGCAGTTCTTC. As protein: CASSQLAGGPGEQFF. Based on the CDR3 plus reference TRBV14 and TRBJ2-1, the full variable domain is EAGVTQFPSHSVIEKGQTVTLRCDPISGHDNLYWYRRVMGKEIKFLLHFVKESKQDESGMPNNRFLAERTGGTYSTLKVQPAELEDSGVYFCASSQLAGGPGEQFFGPGTRLTVL.

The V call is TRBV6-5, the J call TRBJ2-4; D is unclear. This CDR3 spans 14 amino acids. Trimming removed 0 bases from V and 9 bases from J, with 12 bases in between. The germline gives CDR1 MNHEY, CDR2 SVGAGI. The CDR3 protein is CASSYSPGASIQYF. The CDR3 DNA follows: TGTGCCAGCAGTTACTCACCAGGCGCCAGCATTCAGTACTTC.

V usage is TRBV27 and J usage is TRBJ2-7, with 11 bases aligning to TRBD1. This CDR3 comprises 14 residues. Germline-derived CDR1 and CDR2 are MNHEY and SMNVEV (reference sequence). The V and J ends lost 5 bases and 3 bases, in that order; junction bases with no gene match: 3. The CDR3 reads CASSHGTGGYEQYF. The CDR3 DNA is TGTGCCAGCAGTCACGGGACAGGGGGCTACGAGCAGTACTTC.